This TCR beta chain was observed in a study of blood T cell repertoires in COVID-19. Study at large: PBMCs, B-cell-depleted T cells, or T cells provided the cDNA or gDNA that made up the material.

The CDR3 is 12 residues long. Germline V CDR1 and CDR2: SGHNT, YENEEA. V was cut by 2 bases and J by 6 bases, with 7 bases left in between. Participants' reported clinical history set cohort assignment. Libraries were prepared by immunoSEQ multiplex PCR; TCRdb keeps only in-frame clonotypes and omits some of them. This sample has approximately 250,000 clones, with around 88% found just once. This receptor was identified in a woman aged 40-49 years with acute COVID-19. Sample: PBMCs or T cells enriched from blood (not recorded which). This rearrangement joins TRBV11-3 to TRBJ1-2, with D unclear. The CDR3 region has the DNA TGTGCCAGCAGCTTAACGGAGCATGGCTACACCTTC. It is translated as CASSLTEHGYTF.